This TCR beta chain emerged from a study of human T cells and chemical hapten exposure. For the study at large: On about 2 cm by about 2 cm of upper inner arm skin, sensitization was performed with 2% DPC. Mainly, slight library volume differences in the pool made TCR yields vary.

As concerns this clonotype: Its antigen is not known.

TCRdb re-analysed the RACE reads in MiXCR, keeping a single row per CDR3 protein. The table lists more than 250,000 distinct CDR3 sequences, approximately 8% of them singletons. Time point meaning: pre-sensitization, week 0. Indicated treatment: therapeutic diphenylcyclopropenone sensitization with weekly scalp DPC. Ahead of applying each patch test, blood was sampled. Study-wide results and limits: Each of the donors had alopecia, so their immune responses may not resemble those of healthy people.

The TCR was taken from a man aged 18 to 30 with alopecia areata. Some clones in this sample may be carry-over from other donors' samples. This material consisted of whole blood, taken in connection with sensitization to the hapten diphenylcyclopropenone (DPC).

CDR3 in amino acids: CASSQDSGYRHF. DNA for the CDR3: TGCGCCAGCAGCCAAGATTCGGGGTATCGGCATTTT. V and J are TRBV4-1 and TRBJ1-5, with D unresolved. There are 12 residues in the CDR3. Germline values: CDR1 MGHRA, CDR2 YSYEKL. V was pared by 0 bases and J by 15 bases, with 12 bases between.